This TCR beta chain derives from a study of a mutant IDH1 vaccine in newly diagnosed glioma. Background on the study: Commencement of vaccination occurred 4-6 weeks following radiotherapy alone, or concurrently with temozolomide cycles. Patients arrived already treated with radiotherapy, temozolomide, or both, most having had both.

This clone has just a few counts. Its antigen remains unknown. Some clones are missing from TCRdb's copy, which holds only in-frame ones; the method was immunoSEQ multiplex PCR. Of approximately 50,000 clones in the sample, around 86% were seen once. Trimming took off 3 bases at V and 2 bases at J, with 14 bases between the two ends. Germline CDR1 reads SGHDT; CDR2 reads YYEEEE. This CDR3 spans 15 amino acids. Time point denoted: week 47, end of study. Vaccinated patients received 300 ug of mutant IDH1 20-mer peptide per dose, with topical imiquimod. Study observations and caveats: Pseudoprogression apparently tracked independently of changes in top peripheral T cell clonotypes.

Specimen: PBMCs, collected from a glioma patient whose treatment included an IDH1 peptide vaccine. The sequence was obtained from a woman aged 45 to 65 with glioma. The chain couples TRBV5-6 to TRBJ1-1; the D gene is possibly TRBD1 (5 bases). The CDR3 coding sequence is TGTGCCAGCAGCTGGGAGGGGCTGCGCAACACTGAAGCTTTCTTT. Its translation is CASSWEGLRNTEAFF.